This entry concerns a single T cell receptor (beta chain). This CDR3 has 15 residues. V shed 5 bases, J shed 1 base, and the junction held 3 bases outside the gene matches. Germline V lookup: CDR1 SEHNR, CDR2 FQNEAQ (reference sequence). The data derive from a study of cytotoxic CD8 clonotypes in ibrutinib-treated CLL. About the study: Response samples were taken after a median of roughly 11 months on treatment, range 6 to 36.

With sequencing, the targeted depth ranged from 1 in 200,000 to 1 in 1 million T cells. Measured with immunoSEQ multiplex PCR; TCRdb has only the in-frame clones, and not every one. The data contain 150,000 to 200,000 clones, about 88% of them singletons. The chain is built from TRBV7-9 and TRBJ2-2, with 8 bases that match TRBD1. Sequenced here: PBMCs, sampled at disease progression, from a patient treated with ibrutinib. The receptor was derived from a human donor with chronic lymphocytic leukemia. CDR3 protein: CASSRDRGNTGELFF. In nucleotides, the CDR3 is TGTGCCAGCAGCCGCGACAGGGGGAACACCGGGGAGCTGTTTTTT.